This record concerns one T cell receptor beta chain sequence. No antigen is known for it. The data were taken from a study of cytomegalovirus exposure and HLA in healthy donors. Study-level findings and limits: Near-uniform donor sequencing depth was presumed by presence/absence analyses. What was likely a sequencing artifact was a cluster of highly shared sequence variants. Earlier analysis found most TCR beta V segments productive about 87% or about 30% of the time. Later on, a genetic analysis was performed. It linked a missense variant in DCLRE1C with V- and J-gene trimming of TCR beta.

Germline CDR1 and CDR2: ENHRY and SYGVKD. V lost 8 bases and J lost 6; bases outside the gene matches: 7. The CDR3 spans 15 residues. The study ran its PCR with 60 Vbeta and 13 Jbeta primers. Profiling relied on immunoSEQ multiplex PCR, and the TCRdb table lists in-frame clones only, not all of them. The table lists approximately 140,000 clones, around three quarters of them singletons. Sample: PBMCs. The rearrangement links TRBV10-3 to TRBJ2-1; 13 bases line up with TRBD2. The TCR was taken from a woman between 55 and 75 years old in good health and CMV-seropositive. CDR3 amino acids: CAISTRTSGGNEQFF. The CDR3 coding sequence is TGTGCCATCTCTACCCGGACTAGCGGGGGCAATGAGCAGTTCTTC.